Here is one TCR beta chain with its context. The antigen is unknown. Specified treatment: oral pan-JAK inhibitor, 5-10 mg twice daily. These data come from a study of CD8+ T cells in alopecia areata. For the study at large: The percentage of affected scalp area served as the score of severity for treated patients. Study findings and constraints: Expanded CD8+ clones among the top 100, as well as scalp clonality, were significantly decreased by tofacitinib.

TCR sequencing used cDNA made by reverse transcription of extracted RNA. Profiled with immunoSEQ multiplex PCR; TCRdb holds only in-frame clones, not every one. The profile shows over 100,000 clones, around 53% of them singletons. The receptor comes from a human donor with alopecia areata. This sample comprised CD8+ T cells sorted from blood, obtained at week 24, from a patient treated with tofacitinib.

The CDR3 here is CASVGAQEETQYF. The DNA for the CDR3 is TGTGCCAGCGTGGGGGCCCAGGAGGAGACCCAGTACTTC. The chain uses TRBV27 and TRBJ2-5; a possible D gene is TRBD1 (6 bases). This CDR3 spans 13 amino acids. The germline V and J ends were trimmed by 8 bases and 5 bases, with 15 bases remaining between them. Per the germline V gene, CDR1 is MNHEY and CDR2 is SMNVEV (reference sequence).